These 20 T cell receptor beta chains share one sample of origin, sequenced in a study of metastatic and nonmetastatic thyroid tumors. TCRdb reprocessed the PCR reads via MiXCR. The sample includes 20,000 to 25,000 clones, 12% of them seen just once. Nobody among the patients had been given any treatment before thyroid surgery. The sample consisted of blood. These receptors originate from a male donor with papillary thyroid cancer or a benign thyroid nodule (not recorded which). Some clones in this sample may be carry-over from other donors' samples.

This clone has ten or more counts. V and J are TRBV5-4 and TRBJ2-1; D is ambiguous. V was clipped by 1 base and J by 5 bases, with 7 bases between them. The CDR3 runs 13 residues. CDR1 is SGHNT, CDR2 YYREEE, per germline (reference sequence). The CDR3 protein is CASSLSPDNEQFF. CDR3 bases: TGTGCCAGCAGCTTGTCCCCTGACAATGAGCAGTTCTTC.

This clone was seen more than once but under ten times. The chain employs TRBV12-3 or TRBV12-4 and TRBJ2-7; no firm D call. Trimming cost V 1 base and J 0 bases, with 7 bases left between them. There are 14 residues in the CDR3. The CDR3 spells CASSLEGSSYEQYF. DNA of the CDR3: TGTGCCAGCAGTTTAGAGGGTAGCTCCTACGAGCAGTACTTC.

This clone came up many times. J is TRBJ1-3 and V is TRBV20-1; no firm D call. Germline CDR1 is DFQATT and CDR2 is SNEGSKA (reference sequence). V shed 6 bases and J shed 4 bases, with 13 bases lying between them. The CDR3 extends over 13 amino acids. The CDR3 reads CSARTAGGNTIYF. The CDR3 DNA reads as TGCAGTGCCCGAACGGCCGGGGGAAACACCATATATTTT.

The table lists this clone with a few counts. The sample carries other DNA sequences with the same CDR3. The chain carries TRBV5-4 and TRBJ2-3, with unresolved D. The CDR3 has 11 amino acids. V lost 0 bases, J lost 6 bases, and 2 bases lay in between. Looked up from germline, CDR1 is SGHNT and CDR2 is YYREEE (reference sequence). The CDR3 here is CASSLADTQYF. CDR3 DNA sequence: TGTGCCAGCAGCTTGGCGGATACGCAGTATTTT.

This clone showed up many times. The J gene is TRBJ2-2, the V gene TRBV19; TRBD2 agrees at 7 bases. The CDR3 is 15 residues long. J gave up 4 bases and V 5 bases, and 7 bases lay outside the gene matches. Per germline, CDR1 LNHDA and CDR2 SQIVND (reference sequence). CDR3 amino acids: CASSWGGSSTGELFF. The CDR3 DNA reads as TGTGCCAGTAGTTGGGGCGGGAGTAGCACCGGGGAGCTGTTTTTT.

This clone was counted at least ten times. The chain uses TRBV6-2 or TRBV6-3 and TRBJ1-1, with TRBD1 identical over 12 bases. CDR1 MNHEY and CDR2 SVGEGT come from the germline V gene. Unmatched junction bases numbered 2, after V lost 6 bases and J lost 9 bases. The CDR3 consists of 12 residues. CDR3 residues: CASSRDRGQAFF. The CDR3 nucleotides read TGTGCCAGCAGCAGGGACAGGGGGCAAGCTTTCTTT.

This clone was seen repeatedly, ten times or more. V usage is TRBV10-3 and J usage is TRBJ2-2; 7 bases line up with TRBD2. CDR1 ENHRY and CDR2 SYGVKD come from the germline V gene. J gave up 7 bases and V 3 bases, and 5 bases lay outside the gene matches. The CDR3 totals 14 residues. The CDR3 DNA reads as TGTGCCATCAGTGATGGGCTAGCGGACGGGGAGCTGTTTTTT. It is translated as CAISDGLADGELFF.

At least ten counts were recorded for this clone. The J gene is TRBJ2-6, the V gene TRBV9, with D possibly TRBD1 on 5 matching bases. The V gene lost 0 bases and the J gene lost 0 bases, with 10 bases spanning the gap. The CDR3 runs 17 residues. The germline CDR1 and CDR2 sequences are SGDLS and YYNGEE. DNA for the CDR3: TGTGCCAGCAGCGTAGCTGGACACTCCTCTGGGGCCAACGTCCTGACTTTC. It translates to CASSVAGHSSGANVLTF.

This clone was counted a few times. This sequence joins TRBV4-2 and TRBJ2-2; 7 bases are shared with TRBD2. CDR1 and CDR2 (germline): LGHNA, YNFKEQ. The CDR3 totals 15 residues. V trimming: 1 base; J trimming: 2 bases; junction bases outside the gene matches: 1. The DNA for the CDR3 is TGTGCCAGCAGCCAAGGGACTAGTAACACCGGGGAGCTGTTTTTT. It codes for CASSQGTSNTGELFF.

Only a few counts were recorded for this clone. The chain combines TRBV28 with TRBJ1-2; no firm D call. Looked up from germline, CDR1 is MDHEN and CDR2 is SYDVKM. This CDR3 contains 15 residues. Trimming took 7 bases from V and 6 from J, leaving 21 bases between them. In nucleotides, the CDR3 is TGTGCCAGCACTACCATCGGGGTTATAGACAATGGCTACACCTTC. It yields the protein CASTTIGVIDNGYTF.

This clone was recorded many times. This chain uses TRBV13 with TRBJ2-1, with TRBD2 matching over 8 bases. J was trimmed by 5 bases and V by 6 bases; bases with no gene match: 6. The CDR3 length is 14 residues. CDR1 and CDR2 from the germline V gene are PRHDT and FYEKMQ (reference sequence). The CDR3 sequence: CASSYTSGNNEQFF. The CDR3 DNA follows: TGTGCCAGCAGTTACACTAGCGGTAACAATGAGCAGTTCTTC.

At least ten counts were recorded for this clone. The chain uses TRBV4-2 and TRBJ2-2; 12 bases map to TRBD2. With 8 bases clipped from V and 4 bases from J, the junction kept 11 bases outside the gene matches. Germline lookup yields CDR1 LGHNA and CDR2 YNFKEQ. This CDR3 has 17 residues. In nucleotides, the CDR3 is TGTGCCAGCGGCAAGACTAGCGGGAGCCCCAGCACCGGGGAGCTGTTTTTT. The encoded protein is CASGKTSGSPSTGELFF.

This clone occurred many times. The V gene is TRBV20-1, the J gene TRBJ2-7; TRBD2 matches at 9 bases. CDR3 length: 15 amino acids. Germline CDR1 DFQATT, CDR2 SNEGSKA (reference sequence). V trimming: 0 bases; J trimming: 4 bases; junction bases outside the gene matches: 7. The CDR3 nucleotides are TGCAGTGCTAGAGATCCGCTAGCGGGGCAATACGAGCAGTACTTC. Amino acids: CSARDPLAGQYEQYF.

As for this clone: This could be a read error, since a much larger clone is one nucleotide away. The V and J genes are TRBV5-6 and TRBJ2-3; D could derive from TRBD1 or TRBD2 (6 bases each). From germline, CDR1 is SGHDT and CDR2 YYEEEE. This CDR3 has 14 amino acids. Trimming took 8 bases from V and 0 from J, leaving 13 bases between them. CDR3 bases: TGTGCCAGTGGCGGGGACATTAGCACAGATACGCAGTATTTT. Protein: CASGGDISTDTQYF.

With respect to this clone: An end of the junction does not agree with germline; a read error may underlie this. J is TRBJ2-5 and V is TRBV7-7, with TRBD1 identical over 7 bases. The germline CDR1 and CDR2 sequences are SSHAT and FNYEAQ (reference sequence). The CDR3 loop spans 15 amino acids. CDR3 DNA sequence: TGTGCTAGCAGCTTAGGGGGACAGCTTCAAGAGACCCAGTACTTC. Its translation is CASSLGGQLQETQYF.

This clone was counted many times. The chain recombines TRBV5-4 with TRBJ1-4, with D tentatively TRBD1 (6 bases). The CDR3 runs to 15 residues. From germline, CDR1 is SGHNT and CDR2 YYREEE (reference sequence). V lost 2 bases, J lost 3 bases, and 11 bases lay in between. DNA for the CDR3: TGTGCCAGCAGCTTTACAGGGCCCCCTAATGAAAAACTGTTTTTT. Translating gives CASSFTGPPNEKLFF. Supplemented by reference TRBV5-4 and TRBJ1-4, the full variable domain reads ETGVTQSPTHLIKTRGQQVTLRCSSQSGHNTVSWYQQALGQGPQFIFQYYREEENGRGNFPPRFSGLQFPNYSSELNVNALELDDSALYLCASSFTGPPNEKLFFGSGTQLSVL.

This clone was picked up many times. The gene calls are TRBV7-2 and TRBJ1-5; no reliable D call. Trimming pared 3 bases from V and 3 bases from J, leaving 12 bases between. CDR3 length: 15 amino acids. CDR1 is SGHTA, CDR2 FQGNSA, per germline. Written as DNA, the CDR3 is TGTGCCAGCAGCTTCCAAAAGGGAGCCAATCAGCCCCAGCATTTT. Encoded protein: CASSFQKGANQPQHF.

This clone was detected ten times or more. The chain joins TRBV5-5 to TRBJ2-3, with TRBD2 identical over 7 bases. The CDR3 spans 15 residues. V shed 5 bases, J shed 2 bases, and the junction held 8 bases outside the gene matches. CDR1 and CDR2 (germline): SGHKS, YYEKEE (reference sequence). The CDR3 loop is CASSPRERTTDTQYF. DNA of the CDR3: TGTGCCAGCAGTCCGCGGGAGCGAACCACAGATACGCAGTATTTT. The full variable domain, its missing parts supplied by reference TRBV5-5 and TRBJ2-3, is DAGVTQSPTHLIKTRGQQVTLRCSPISGHKSVSWYQQVLGQGPQFIFQYYEKEERGRGNFPDRFSARQFPNYSSELNVNALLLGDSALYLCASSPRERTTDTQYFGPGTRLTVL.

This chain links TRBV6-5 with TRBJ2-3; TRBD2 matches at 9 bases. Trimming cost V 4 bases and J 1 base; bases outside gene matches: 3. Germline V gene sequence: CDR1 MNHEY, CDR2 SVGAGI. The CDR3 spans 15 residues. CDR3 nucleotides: TGTGCCAGCAGTTCTTGGACTAGCGGCACAGATACGCAGTATTTT. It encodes CASSSWTSGTDTQYF.

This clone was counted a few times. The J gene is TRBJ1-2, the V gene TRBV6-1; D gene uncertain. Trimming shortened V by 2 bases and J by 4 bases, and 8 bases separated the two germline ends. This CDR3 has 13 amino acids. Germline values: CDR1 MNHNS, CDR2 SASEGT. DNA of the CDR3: TGTGCCAGCAGTGAAAGTCAGGTCTATGGCTACACCTTC. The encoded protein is CASSESQVYGYTF.